The entry below gives a single T cell receptor (beta chain) sequence along with its context. The data originate from a study of cytomegalovirus exposure and HLA in healthy donors. CDR1 LNHDA and CDR2 SQIVND come from the germline V gene (reference sequence). The CDR3 length is 12 residues. After removal of 10 bases from V and 9 bases from J, the junction contained 6 bases not matched to a gene. The PCR used 60 Vbeta and 13 Jbeta primers. The data were produced by immunoSEQ multiplex PCR, yet TCRdb's version contains in-frame clones alone and is incomplete. The specimen's table records approximately 45,000 clones.

The clonotype comes from a male donor in good health and CMV-seronegative. The J gene is TRBJ1-6, the V gene TRBV19; 7 nucleotides match TRBD1. Sequencing was carried out using PBMCs. The CDR3 loop is CATAGTASPLHF. For the CDR3, the DNA is TGTGCCACTGCCGGGACAGCTTCACCCCTCCACTTT.